This T cell receptor beta chain was recovered during a study of blood T cell repertoires in COVID-19. Germline CDR1 reads SGHTS; CDR2 reads YDEGEE. J was trimmed by 0 bases and V by 3 bases; bases with no gene match: 5. The CDR3 consists of 15 residues. Generated by immunoSEQ multiplex PCR, the TCRdb table keeps only in-frame clones and is missing some. The sample holds around 400,000 clones, more than 75% seen once. The V gene is TRBV5-8, the J gene TRBJ1-1, with 7 bases aligning to TRBD1. This TCR was sampled from a woman in her twenties or thirties with COVID-19, enrolled during active disease. The sequenced material came from peripheral blood. The CDR3 is CASSSRDRVNTEAFF. The DNA of the CDR3 is TGTGCCAGCAGCTCCCGGGACAGAGTGAACACTGAAGCTTTCTTT.